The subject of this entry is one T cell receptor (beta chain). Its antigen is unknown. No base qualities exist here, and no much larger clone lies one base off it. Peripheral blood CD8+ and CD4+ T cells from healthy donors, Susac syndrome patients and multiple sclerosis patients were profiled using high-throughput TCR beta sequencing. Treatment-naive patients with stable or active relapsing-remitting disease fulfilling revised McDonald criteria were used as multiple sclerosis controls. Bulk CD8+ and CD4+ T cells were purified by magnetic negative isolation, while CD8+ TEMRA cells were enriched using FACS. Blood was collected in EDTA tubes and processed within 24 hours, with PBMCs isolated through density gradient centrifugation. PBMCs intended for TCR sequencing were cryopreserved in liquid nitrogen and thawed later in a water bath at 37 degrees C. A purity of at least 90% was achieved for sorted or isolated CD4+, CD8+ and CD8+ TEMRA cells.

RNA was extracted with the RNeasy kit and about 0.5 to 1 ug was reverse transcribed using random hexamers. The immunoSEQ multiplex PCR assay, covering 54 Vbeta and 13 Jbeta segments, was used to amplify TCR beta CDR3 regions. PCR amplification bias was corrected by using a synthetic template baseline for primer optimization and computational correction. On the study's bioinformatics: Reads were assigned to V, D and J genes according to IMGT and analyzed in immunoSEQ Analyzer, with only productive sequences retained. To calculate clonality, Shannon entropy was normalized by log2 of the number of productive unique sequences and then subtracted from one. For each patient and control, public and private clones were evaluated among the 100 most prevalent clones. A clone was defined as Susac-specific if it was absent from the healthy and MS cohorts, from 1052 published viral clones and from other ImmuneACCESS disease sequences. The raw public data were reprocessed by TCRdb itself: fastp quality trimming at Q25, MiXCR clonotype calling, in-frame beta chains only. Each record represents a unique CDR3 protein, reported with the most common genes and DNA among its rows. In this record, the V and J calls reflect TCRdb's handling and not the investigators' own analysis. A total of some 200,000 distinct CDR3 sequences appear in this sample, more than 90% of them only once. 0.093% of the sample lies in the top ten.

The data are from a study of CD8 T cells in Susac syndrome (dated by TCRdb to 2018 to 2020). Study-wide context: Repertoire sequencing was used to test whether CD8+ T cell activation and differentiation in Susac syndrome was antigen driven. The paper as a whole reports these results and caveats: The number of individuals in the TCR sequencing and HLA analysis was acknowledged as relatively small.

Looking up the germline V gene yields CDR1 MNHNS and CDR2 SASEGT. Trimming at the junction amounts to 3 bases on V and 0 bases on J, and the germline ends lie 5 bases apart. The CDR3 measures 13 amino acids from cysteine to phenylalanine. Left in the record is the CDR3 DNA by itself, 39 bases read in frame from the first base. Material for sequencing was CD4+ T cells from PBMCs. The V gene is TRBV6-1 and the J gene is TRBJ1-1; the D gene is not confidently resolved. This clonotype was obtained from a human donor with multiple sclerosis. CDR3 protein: CASSESLNTEAFF. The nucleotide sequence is TGTGCCAGCAGTGAGTCATTGAACACTGAAGCTTTCTTT.